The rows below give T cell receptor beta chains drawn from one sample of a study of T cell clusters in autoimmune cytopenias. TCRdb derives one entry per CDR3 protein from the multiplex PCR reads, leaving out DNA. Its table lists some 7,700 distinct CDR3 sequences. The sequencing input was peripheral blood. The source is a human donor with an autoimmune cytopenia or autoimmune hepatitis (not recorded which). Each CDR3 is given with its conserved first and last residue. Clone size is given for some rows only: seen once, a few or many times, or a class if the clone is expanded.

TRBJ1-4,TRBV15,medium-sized,CATVGFIGEKLFF
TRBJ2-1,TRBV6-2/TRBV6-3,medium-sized,CASSFFPSGTHNEQFF
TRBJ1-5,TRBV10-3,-,CAISESEGQPQHF
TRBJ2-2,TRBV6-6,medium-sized,CASTPVGNTGELFF
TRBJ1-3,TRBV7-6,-,CASSPRSSGNTIYF
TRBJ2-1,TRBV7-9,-,CASSLFSWSSSNEQFF
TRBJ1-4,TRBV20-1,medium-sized,CSASQGAQEKLFF
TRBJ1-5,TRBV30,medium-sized,CAWSSGGGGGNQPQHF
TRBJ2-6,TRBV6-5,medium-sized,CASSYFTGTGSGANVLTF
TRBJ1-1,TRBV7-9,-,CASSIIDRGAEAFF
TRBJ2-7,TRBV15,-,CATSTYRELAYEQYF
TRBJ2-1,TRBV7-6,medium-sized,CASSEGLVFNEQFF
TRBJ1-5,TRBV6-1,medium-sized,CASRAGTGGQPQHF
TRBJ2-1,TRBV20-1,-,CSRGLADYNEQFF
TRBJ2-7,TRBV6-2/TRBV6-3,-,CASSYTSGTLYEQYF
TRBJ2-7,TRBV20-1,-,CSATGTGGYEQYF
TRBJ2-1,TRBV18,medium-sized,CASSPLAGVTNEQFF
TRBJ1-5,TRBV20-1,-,CSVIGRSDQPQHF
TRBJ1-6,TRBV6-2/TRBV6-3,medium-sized,CASARSGGDGSPLHF